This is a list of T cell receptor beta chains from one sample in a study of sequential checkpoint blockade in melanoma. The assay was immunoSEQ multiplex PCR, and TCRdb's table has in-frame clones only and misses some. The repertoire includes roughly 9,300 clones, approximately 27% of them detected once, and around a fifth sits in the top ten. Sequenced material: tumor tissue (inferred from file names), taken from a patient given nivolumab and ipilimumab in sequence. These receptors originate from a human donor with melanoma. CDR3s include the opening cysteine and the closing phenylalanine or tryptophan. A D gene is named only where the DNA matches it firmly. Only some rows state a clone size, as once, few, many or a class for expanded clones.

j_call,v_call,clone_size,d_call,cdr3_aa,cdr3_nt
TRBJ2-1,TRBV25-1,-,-,CASSEEGRVNEQFF,TGTGCCAGCAGTGAGGAGGGTCGGGTTAATGAGCAGTTCTTC
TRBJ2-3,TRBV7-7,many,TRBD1,CASSNRDRSTDTQYF,TGTGCCAGCAGCAACCGGGACAGAAGCACAGATACGCAGTATTTT
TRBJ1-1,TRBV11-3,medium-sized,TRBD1,CASSPSKGQGRIAFF,TGTGCCAGCAGCCCCTCCAAAGGACAGGGGAGGATCGCTTTCTTT
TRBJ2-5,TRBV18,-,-,CASSSRLYQETQYF,TGTGCCAGCTCATCTCGACTGTACCAAGAGACCCAGTACTTC
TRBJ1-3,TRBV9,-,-,CASSVAGTGNTIYF,TGTGCCAGCAGCGTGGCAGGGACTGGAAACACCATATATTTT
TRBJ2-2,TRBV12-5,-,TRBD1,CASGLVQGQGATGELFF,TGTGCTAGTGGTTTGGTACAGGGACAGGGGGCCACCGGGGAGCTGTTTTTT
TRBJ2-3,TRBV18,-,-,CASSPLKTGATDTQYF,TGTGCCAGCTCACCTCTAAAGACGGGGGCCACAGATACGCAGTATTTT
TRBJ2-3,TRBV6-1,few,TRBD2,CASTEGDSGGVVRGTDTQYF,TGTGCCAGCACTGAAGGGGATAGCGGGGGGGTAGTCAGGGGCACAGATACGCAGTATTTT
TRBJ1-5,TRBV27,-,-,CASSLMGGLDQPQHF,TGTGCCAGCAGTTTAATGGGTGGGCTGGATCAGCCCCAGCATTTT
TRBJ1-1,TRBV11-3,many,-,CASSLSLGALNTEAFF,TGTGCCAGCAGCTTATCTCTAGGGGCACTGAACACTGAAGCTTTCTTT
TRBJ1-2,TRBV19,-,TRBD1,CASSLIRGTGYGYTF,TGTGCCAGTAGTCTGATCCGCGGGACAGGATATGGCTACACCTTC
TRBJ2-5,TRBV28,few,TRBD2,CASSFAGRGVYF,TGTGCCAGCAGTTTTGCTGGGCGGGGGGTCTACTTC
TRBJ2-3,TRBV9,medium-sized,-,CASSDRGFSTDTQYF,TGTGCCAGCAGCGATCGCGGGTTTAGCACAGATACGCAGTATTTT
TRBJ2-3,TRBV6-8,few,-,CASSYPDSSDTQYF,TGTGCCAGCAGTTACCCGGACAGCTCAGATACGCAGTATTTT
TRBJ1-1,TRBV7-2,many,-,CASSRGGDTEAFF,TGTGCCAGCAGCAGAGGGGGAGACACTGAAGCTTTCTTT
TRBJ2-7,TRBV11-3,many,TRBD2,CASSLPGLARNEQYF,TGTGCCAGCAGCTTACCGGGACTAGCGAGGAACGAGCAGTACTTC
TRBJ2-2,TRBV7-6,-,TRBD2,CASSFPGLATTGELFF,TGTGCCAGCAGTTTCCCGGGACTAGCTACCACCGGGGAGCTGTTTTTT
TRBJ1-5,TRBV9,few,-,CASSVHGGENQPQHF,TGTGCCAGCAGCGTTCACGGCGGGGAGAATCAGCCCCAGCATTTT
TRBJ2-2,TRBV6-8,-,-,CASSYSPGDTGELFF,TGTGCCAGCAGTTACTCGCCGGGCGACACCGGGGAGCTGTTTTTT
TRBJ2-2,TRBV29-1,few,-,CSVRYLDTTNTGELFF,TGCAGCGTTAGGTACCTGGACACAACGAACACCGGGGAGCTGTTTTTT
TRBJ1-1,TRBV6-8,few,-,CASSRSFTGARITEAFF,TGTGCCAGCAGCCGGAGCTTTACGGGGGCGCGAATCACTGAAGCTTTCTTT
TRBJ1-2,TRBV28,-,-,CASSPTGINYGYTF,TGTGCCAGCAGTCCCACAGGGATTAACTATGGCTACACCTTC